One and the same sample provided the 17 T cell receptor beta chains below, sequenced in a study of T cell clonotyping in hematopoietic cell transplantation. Repertoires were generated with immunoSEQ multiplex PCR, while TCRdb's copy carries only in-frame clones and drops some. The table includes about 15,000 clones, more than 75% detected once. Sequencing was performed on PBMCs, taken 100 days after allogeneic stem cell transplant. These receptors were collected from a male patient in his 50s who had an allogeneic stem cell transplant from an unrelated donor, so T cells may come from the graft donor. Some clones in this sample may be carry-over from other donors' samples.

This chain joins TRBV6-6 and TRBJ1-3; D is undetermined. Germline values: CDR1 MNHNY, CDR2 SVGAGI (reference sequence). V lost 5 bases and J lost 0, with 14 bases in between. The CDR3 loop spans 16 amino acids. CDR3 sequence reads: CASSPLSLFSGNTIYF. Written as DNA, the CDR3 is TGTGCCAGCAGTCCCCTGAGCCTTTTCTCTGGAAACACCATATATTTT.

This chain joins TRBV5-1 and TRBJ1-6, with D perhaps TRBD1 (6 bases). The CDR3 runs 17 residues. V lost 1 base and J lost 9, with 20 bases in between. The germline V gene has CDR1 SGHRS and CDR2 YFSETQ. In DNA form, the CDR3 reads TGCGCCAGCAGCTTGTCGACGGGGGCCAGGGCTGGTTCACCCCTCCACTTT. It encodes CASSLSTGARAGSPLHF.

This chain uses TRBV28 with TRBJ2-7, with 12 nucleotides matching TRBD2. V was pared by 1 base and J by 0 bases, with 16 bases of the junction left unmatched. Germline V gene data show CDR1 as MDHEN and CDR2 as SYDVKM. CDR3 length equals 21 residues. The CDR3 nucleotides read TGTGCCAGCAGTTTATCCCTAGGACTAGCGGGAAGAATAGAAAGCTCCTACGAGCAGTACTTC. Translated, it gives CASSLSLGLAGRIESSYEQYF.

The genes are TRBV19 and TRBJ2-7; unclear D gene. The germline V gene encodes CDR1 LNHDA and CDR2 SQIVND (reference sequence). The CDR3 is 11 amino acids. Trimming left V 5 bases short and J 12 bases short, with 14 bases between. The CDR3 DNA follows: TGTGCCAGTAGTGTCGGACCAGTTCGGTACTTC. It translates to CASSVGPVRYF.

The J gene is TRBJ2-5, the V gene TRBV5-1; D may be TRBD1 or TRBD2 (5 bases each). The V end was cut by 4 bases, the J end by 5 bases, with 18 bases between. This CDR3 is built from 15 residues. Per germline, CDR1 SGHRS and CDR2 YFSETQ. Here the CDR3 reads CASSVSTVRRETQYF. Here the CDR3 DNA reads TGCGCCAGCAGCGTCTCGACAGTGAGGAGGGAGACCCAGTACTTC.

The V gene is TRBV30, the J gene TRBJ1-2, with D perhaps TRBD1 (6 bases). CDR3 size: 12 residues. Germline CDR1 GTSNPN, CDR2 SVGIG (reference sequence). V dropped 3 bases and J dropped 10 bases, with 15 bases sitting between them. The chain's CDR3 is CAWSRQQGSYTF. CDR3 DNA: TGTGCCTGGAGCCGACAACAGGGATCCTACACCTTC.

The gene calls are TRBV4-2 and TRBJ2-1; TRBD2 aligns across 7 bases. CDR1 is LGHNA and CDR2 is YNFKEQ in the germline V gene. This CDR3 has 15 amino acids. With 3 bases clipped from V and 5 bases from J, the junction kept 7 bases outside the gene matches. CDR3 nucleotide sequence: TGTGCCAGCAGCCAGGAAGGGACTACGAACAATGAGCAGTTCTTC. Its translation: CASSQEGTTNNEQFF.

The V gene is TRBV5-4, the J gene TRBJ2-1; 9 bases align to TRBD1. This CDR3 spans 14 amino acids. Germline assignment: CDR1 SGHNT and CDR2 YYREEE (reference sequence). V gave up 4 bases and J gave up 9 bases; unmatched junction bases: 8. The CDR3, as DNA: TGTGCCAGCAGCGGTGGACAGGGGTTGGTTGAGCAGTTCTTC. This translates into CASSGGQGLVEQFF.

The CDR3 here is CASSQGQESSYEQYF. The CDR3, as DNA: TGTGCCAGCAGTCAAGGACAGGAGAGTTCCTACGAGCAGTACTTC. The chain employs TRBV6-5 and TRBJ2-7; 7 nucleotides agree with TRBD1. Looked up from germline, CDR1 is MNHEY and CDR2 is SVGAGI. V shed 5 bases, J shed 1 base, and the junction held 8 bases outside the gene matches. The CDR3 totals 15 residues.

The chain couples TRBV5-1 to TRBJ1-6, with D unclear. This CDR3 comprises 14 residues. Germline values: CDR1 SGHRS, CDR2 YFSETQ. V was pared by 0 bases and J by 7 bases, with 8 bases between. The CDR3 protein is CASSLEAGNSPLHF. CDR3 DNA sequence: TGCGCCAGCAGCTTGGAGGCGGGGAATTCACCCCTCCACTTT.

The gene calls are TRBV6-1 and TRBJ2-1, with TRBD2 as a possible D gene (6 bases). Trimming took 6 bases from V and 12 from J, leaving 21 bases between them. Germline V gene sequence: CDR1 MNHNS, CDR2 SASEGT. This CDR3 spans 14 amino acids. CDR3 loop: CASRPPGRLGRQFF. As DNA, the CDR3 is TGTGCCAGCAGACCTCCTGGACGCCTCGGGAGGCAGTTCTTC.

The rearrangement uses TRBV30 and TRBJ2-3; 11 bases match TRBD2. The CDR3 is 16 residues long. CDR1 GTSNPN and CDR2 SVGIG come from the germline V gene (reference sequence). With 7 bases clipped from V and 3 bases from J, the junction kept 12 bases outside the gene matches. CDR3: CAFGRGLAGGTDTQYF. Here the CDR3 DNA reads TGTGCCTTTGGAAGGGGGCTAGCGGGGGGTACAGATACGCAGTATTTT.

This sequence joins TRBV2 and TRBJ2-7, with a possible D match to TRBD1 (8 bases). This CDR3 contains 12 residues. Trimming took 6 bases from V and 9 from J, leaving 15 bases between them. Germline-derived CDR1 and CDR2 are SNHLY and FYNNEI. The CDR3 reads CASRDRDYGQYF. Here the CDR3 DNA reads TGTGCCAGCAGGGACAGGGACTATGGGCAGTACTTC.

The chain combines TRBV6-1 with TRBJ1-2, with TRBD1 matching over 9 bases. Germline V gene lookup returns CDR1 MNHNS and CDR2 SASEGT. V lost 4 bases to trimming and J lost 3 bases; unmatched junction nucleotides: 6. The CDR3 has 15 amino acids. The CDR3 sequence is CASSGPGTGYYGYTF. CDR3 in DNA: TGTGCCAGCAGTGGTCCCGGGACAGGGTACTATGGCTACACCTTC.

The J gene is TRBJ2-2, the V gene TRBV11-2; weak D call: TRBD1 (5 bases). The CDR3 consists of 14 residues. V lost 5 bases, J lost 6 bases, and 13 bases lay in between. Germline loops: CDR1 SGHAT, CDR2 FQNNGV. CDR3 loop: CASSGVRAAGELFF. The CDR3 coding sequence is TGTGCCAGCAGCGGGGTCAGGGCAGCCGGGGAGCTGTTTTTT.

This chain links TRBV20-1 with TRBJ1-2; D is unresolved. The CDR3 is 10 residues long. Trimming removed 5 bases at V and 8 bases at J, with 9 bases between. CDR1 and CDR2 (germline): DFQATT, SNEGSKA (reference sequence). CDR3 nucleotides: TGCAGTGCTCGGGCTCTCGGCTACACCTTC. This translates into CSARALGYTF.

This chain joins TRBV7-8 and TRBJ2-7; 8 bases agree with TRBD2. This CDR3 region has 17 residues. The V gene end was trimmed by 1 base and the J gene end by 2 bases; junction bases not matched to a gene: 10. CDR1 and CDR2 from the germline V gene are SGHVS and FQNEAQ. CDR3 nucleotides: TGTGCCAGCAGCTTAGGACCCCAGACTAGCGTCCCCTACGAGCAGTACTTC. Encoded protein: CASSLGPQTSVPYEQYF.